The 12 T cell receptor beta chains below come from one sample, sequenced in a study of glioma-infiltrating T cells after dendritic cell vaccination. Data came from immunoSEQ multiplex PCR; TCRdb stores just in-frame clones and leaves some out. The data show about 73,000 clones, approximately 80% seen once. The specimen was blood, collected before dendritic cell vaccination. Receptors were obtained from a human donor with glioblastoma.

The CDR3 sequence: CASSSLESRELFF. The DNA of the CDR3 is TGTGCCAGCAGCTCCCTCGAGAGCCGGGAGCTGTTTTTT. The chain carries TRBV4-2 and TRBJ2-2; no clear D gene. Between the trimmed V and J ends, which lost 5 bases and 9 bases, there was a span of 13 bases. The CDR3 runs to 13 residues. Germline V gene data show CDR1 as LGHNA and CDR2 as YNFKEQ.

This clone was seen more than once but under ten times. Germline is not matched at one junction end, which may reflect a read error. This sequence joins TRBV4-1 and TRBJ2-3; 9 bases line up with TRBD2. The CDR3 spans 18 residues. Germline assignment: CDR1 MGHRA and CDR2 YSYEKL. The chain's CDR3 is CASNQVLGGRADTDTQYF. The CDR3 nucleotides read TGCGCCAGCAACCAAGTGCTTGGCGGGAGGGCCGACACAGATACGCAGTATTTT.

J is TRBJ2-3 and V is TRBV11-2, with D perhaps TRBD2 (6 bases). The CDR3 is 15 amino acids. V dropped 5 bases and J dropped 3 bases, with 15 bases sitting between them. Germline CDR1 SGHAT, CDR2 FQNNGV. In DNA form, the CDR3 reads TGTGCCAGCAGCCTGAAGGGACTCGCAACAGATACGCAGTATTTT. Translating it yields CASSLKGLATDTQYF.

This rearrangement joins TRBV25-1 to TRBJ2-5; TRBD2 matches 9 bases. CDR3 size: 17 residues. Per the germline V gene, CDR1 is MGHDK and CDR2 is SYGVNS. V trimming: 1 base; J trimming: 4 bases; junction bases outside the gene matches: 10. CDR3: CASSEWGEAGGGETQYF. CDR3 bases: TGTGCCAGCAGTGAATGGGGGGAAGCGGGAGGCGGAGAGACCCAGTACTTC.

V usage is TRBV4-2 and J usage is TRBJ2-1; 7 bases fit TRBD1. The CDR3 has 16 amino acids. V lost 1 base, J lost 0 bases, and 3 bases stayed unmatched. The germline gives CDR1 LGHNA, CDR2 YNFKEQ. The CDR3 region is CASSQAGTASYNEQFF. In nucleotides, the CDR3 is TGTGCCAGCAGCCAAGCCGGGACAGCCTCCTACAATGAGCAGTTCTTC.

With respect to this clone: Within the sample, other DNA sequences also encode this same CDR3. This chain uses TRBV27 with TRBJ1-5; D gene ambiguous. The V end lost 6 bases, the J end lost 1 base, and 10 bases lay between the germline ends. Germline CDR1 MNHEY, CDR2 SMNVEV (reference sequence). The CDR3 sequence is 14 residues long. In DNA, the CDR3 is TGTGCCAGCAGCCTTGGAGGGAGCAATCAGCCCCAGCATTTT. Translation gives CASSLGGSNQPQHF.

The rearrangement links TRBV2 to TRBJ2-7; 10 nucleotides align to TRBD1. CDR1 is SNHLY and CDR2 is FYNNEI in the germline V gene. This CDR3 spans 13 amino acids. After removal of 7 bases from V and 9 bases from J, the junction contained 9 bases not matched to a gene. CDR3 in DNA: TGTGCCAGCACTCCGGGACAGGGGAAATCGCAGTACGTC. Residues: CASTPGQGKSQYV.

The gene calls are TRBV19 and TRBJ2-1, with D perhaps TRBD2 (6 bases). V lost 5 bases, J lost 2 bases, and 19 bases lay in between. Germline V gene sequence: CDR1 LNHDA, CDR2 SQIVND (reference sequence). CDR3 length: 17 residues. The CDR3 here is CASSVGRGGAAYNEQFF. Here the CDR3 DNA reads TGTGCCAGTAGTGTAGGCCGTGGCGGGGCCGCCTACAATGAGCAGTTCTTC.

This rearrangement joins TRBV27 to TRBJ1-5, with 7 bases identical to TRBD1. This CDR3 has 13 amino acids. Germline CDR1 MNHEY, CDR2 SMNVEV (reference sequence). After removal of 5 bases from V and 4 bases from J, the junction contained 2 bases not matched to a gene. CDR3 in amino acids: CASSVDRNQPQHF. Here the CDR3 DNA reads TGTGCCAGCAGTGTGGACAGGAATCAGCCCCAGCATTTT.

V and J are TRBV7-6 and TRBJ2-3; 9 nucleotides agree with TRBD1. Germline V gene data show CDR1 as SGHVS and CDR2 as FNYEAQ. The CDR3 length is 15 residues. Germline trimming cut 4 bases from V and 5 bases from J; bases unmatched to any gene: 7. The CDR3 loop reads CASSSLGQGRDTQYF. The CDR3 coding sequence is TGTGCCAGCAGCTCGTTAGGACAGGGGAGAGATACGCAGTATTTT.

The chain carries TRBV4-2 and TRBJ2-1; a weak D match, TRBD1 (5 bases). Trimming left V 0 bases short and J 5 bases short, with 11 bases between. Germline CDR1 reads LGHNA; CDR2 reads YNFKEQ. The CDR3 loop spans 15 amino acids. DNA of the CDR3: TGTGCCAGCAGCCAAGATCATGGGGCGAACAATGAGCAGTTCTTC. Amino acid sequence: CASSQDHGANNEQFF.

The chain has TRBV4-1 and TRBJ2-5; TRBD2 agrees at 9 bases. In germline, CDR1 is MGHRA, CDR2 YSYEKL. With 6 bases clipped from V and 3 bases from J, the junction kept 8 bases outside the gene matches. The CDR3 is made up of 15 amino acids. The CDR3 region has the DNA TGCGCCAGCAGACCACTCGAGCGGGGGGAAGAGACCCAGTACTTC. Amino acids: CASRPLERGEETQYF.